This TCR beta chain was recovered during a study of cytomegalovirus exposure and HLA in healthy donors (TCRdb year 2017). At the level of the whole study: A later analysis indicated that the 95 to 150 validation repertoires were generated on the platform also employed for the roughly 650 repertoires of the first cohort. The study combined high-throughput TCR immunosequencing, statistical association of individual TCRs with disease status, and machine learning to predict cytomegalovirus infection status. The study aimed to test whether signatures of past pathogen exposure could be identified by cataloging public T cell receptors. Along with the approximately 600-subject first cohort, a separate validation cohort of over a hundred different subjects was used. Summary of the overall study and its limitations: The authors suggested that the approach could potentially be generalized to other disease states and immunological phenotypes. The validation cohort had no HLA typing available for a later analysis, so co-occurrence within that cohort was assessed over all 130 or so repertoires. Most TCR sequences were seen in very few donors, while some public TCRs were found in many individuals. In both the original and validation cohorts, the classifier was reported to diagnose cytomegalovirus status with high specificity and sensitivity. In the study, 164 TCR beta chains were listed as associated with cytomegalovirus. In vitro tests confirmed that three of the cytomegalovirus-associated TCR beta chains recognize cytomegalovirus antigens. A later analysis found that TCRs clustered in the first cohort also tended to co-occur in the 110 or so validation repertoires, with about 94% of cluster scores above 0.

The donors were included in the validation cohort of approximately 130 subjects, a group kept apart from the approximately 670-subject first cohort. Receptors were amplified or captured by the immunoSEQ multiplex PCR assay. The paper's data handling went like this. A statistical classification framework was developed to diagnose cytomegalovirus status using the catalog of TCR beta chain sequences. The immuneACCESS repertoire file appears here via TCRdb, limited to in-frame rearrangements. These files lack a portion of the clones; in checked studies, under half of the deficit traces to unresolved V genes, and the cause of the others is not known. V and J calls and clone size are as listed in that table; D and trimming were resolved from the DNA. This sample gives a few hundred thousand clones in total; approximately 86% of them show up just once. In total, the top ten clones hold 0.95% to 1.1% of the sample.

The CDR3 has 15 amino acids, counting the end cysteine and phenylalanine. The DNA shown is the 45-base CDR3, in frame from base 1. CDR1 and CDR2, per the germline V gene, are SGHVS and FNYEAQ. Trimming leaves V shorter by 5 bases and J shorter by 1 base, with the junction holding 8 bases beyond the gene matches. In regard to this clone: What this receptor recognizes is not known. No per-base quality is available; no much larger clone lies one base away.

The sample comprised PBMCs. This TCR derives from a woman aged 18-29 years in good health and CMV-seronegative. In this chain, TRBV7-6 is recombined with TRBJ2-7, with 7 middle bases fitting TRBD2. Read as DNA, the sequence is TGTGCCAGCAGCCAGATGCACGGGGGGTCCTACGAGCAGTACTTC. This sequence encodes CASSQMHGGSYEQYF.